This TCR beta chain came from a study of blood T cell repertoires in COVID-19. Study summary: PBMCs, B-cell-depleted T cells, or T cells provided the cDNA or gDNA that made up the material.

The CDR3 covers 18 residues. V gave up 2 bases and J gave up 2 bases, with 19 bases separating them. The germline V gene encodes CDR1 SGHRS and CDR2 YFSETQ. Authors' processing steps: Reference gene primers were amplified, and this amplification served to estimate nucleated cell counts. The data were produced by immunoSEQ multiplex PCR, yet TCRdb's version contains in-frame clones alone and is incomplete. The V and J calls and clone size are taken from that table; D and trimming were inferred from the DNA. The data show about 360,000 clones, with more than 75% seen just once and around 3% held by the top ten.

The chain has TRBV5-1 and TRBJ2-2; tentative D call: TRBD2 (5 bases). The sample comprised peripheral blood. This clonotype originated in a human donor in a cohort sampled during active COVID-19. CDR3 in amino acids: CASSFVPRAGSNTGELFF. CDR3 DNA: TGCGCCAGCAGCTTTGTTCCGAGGGCAGGCTCAAACACCGGGGAGCTGTTTTTT.